This T cell receptor (beta chain) was found in a study of T cell responses to AZD1222 COVID-19 vaccine. This clone was counted a few times. Trimming removed 2 bases at V and 10 bases at J, with 17 bases between. Germline V gene sequence: CDR1 MNHEY, CDR2 SMNVEV (reference sequence). The length of the CDR3 is 15 residues. Generated by immunoSEQ multiplex PCR, the TCRdb table keeps only in-frame clones and is missing some. The sample has over 85,000 clones, 85% to 95% seen once. The sample in question was peripheral blood, obtained on day 0 of AZD1222 vaccination. This receptor was identified in an adult in good health. This chain links TRBV27 with TRBJ1-4; D call uncertain. This CDR3 reads CASSLRWGAVGKLFF. The CDR3 DNA sequence: TGTGCCAGCAGTTTACGTTGGGGTGCGGTGGGAAAACTGTTTTTT.